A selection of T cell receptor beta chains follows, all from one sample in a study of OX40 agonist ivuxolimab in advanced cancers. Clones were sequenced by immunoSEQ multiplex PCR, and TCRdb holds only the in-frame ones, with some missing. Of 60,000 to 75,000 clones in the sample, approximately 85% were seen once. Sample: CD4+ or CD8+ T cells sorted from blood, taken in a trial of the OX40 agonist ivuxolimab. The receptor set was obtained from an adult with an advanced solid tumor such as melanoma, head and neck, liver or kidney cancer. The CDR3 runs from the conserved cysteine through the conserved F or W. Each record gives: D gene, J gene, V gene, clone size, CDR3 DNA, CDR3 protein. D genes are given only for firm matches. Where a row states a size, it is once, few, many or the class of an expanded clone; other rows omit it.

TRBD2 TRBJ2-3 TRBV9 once TGTGCCAGCAGCGTAGGACTAGCGGAGAACACAGATACGCAGTATTTT CASSVGLAENTDTQYF
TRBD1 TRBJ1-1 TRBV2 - TGTGCCAGCAGTGGGGGGACAGGGCTGACTGAAGCTTTCTTT CASSGGTGLTEAFF
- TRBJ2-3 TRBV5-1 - TGCGCCAGCAGCTTGGCCCAGGTGGCAGATACGCAGTATTTT CASSLAQVADTQYF
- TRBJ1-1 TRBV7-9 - TGTGCCAGCAGCTTAAGGAGAACAGGGAACACTGAAGCTTTCTTT CASSLRRTGNTEAFF
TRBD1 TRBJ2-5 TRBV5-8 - TGTGCCAGCAGCTTCCCGGGACAGGGCGGAGAGACCCAGTACTTC CASSFPGQGGETQYF
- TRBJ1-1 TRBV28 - TGTGCCAGCACCCTGTACACTGAAGCTTTCTTT CASTLYTEAFF
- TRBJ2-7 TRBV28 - TGTGCCAGCAGTTTATCAGGTATGACCTACGAGCAGTACTTC CASSLSGMTYEQYF
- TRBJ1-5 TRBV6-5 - TGTGCCAGCAGATTGACGGCGGGCAATCAGCCCCAGCATTTT CASRLTAGNQPQHF
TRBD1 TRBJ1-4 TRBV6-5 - TGTGCCAGCAGTTGGGACAGACTTAATGAAAAACTGTTTTTT CASSWDRLNEKLFF
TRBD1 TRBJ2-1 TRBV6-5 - TGTGCCAGCAGTTTAACAGGGGCCCGCTCCTACAATGAGCAGTTCTTC CASSLTGARSYNEQFF
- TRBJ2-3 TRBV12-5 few TGTGCTAGTGGTATAACAGATACGCAGTATTTT CASGITDTQYF
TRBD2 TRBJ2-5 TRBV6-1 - TGTGCCAGCTACACCGGGGGGGGCCAAGAGACCCAGTACTTC CASYTGGGQETQYF
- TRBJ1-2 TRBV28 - TGTGCCAGCAGTTTAGACCGGGATGGCTACACCTTC CASSLDRDGYTF
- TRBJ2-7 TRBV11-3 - TGTGCCAGCAGCTTGGCCTACCTCCAGGGGGGAAGGAGCGAGCAGTACTTC CASSLAYLQGGRSEQYF
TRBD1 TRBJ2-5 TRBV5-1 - TGCGCCAGCAGCTGGGGACAGTCGTACCAAGAGACCCAGTACTTC CASSWGQSYQETQYF
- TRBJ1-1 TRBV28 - TGTGCCAGCAGTCAGGGACAGAACACTGAAGCTTTCTTT CASSQGQNTEAFF
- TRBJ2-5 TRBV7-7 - TGTGCCAGCAGCTTATTCACGACAGGTCAAGAGACCCAGTACTTC CASSLFTTGQETQYF
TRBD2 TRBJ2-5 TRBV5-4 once TGTGCCAGCGAACCGGGGGGGGGCGTCCAAGAGACCCAGTACTTC CASEPGGGVQETQYF
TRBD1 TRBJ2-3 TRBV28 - TGTGCCAGCAGTTTCCCCCAGGGGGCAATGGATACGCAGTATTTT CASSFPQGAMDTQYF
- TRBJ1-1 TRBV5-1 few TGCGCCAGCAGCTTGGTCATCAACACTGAAGCTTTCTTT CASSLVINTEAFF
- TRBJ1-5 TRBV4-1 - TGCGCCAGCAGCCAAGATCCAACAGGGACTCAGCCCCAGCATTTT CASSQDPTGTQPQHF
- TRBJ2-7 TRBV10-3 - TGTGCCATCAGTGGTCGGGGCAGCTACGAGCAGTACTTC CAISGRGSYEQYF
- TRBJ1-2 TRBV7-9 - TGTGCCAGCAGCACACGACTAAACTATGGCTACACCTTC CASSTRLNYGYTF
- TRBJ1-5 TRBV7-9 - TGTGCCAGCAGCTCCTCAGGGAGCGGCAATCAGCCCCAGCATTTT CASSSSGSGNQPQHF
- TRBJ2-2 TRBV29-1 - TGCAGCGTTGGGGCCGGAGGGGATACCGGGGAGCTGTTTTTT CSVGAGGDTGELFF
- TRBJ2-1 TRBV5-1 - TGCGCCAGCAGCGTTACAGGTCCAGACTCCTACAATGAGCAGTTCTTC CASSVTGPDSYNEQFF
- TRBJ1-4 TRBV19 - TGTGCCAGTACCGAATTCCAAGGTCGGAGGAGTGAAAAACTGTTTTTT CASTEFQGRRSEKLFF